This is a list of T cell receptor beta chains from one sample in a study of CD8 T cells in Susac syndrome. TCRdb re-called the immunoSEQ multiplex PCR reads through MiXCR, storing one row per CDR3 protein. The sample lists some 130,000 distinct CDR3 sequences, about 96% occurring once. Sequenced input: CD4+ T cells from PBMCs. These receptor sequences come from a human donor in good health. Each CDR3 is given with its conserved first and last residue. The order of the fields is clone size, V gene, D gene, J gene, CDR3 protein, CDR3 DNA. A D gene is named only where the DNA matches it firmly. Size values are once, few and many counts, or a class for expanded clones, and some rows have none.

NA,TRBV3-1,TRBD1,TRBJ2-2,CASSFSTGPKNTGELFF,TGTGCCAGCAGTTTCTCGACAGGGCCAAAGAACACCGGGGAGCTGTTTTTT
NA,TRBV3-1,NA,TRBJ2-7,CASSPYIGYEQYF,TGTGCCAGCAGCCCCTACATTGGCTACGAGCAGTACTTC
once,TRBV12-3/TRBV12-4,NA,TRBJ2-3,CASTLGGRQDTQYF,TGTGCCAGCACCCTTGGGGGGAGGCAAGATACGCAGTATTTT
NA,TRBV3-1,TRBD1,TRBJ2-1,CASSFGGQGVYEQFF,TGTGCCAGCTCTTTCGGGGGACAGGGGGTCTATGAGCAGTTCTTC
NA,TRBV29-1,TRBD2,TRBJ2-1,CSVEYSGRAWGNEQFF,TGCAGCGTTGAGTATAGCGGGAGGGCCTGGGGCAATGAGCAGTTCTTC
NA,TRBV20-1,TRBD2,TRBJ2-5,CSARDLAGGSETQYF,TGCAGTGCTAGAGATCTAGCGGGAGGGTCAGAGACCCAGTACTTC
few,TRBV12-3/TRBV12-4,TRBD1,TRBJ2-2,CASRDRVFDTGELFF,TGTGCCAGCAGGGACAGGGTATTTGACACCGGGGAGCTGTTTTTT
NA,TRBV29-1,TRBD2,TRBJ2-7,CSAAGTSLGEQYF,TGCAGCGCTGCCGGGACTAGCCTAGGCGAGCAGTACTTC
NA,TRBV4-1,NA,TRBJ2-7,CASSPLGLGEQYF,TGCGCCAGCAGCCCTCTAGGCCTTGGGGAGCAGTACTTC
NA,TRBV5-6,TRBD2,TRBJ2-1,CASSPSYGTSGSPNEQFF,TGTGCCAGCAGCCCGTCTTATGGGACTAGCGGGAGCCCTAATGAGCAGTTCTTC
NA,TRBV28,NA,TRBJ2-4,CASSPSTAAKNIQYF,TGTGCCAGCAGTCCTAGTACCGCAGCCAAAAACATTCAGTACTTC
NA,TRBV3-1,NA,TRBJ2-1,CASSQALEGEQFF,TGTGCCAGCAGCCAAGCCCTAGAGGGTGAGCAGTTCTTC
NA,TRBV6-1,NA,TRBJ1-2,CASSEGQIYGYTF,TGTGCCAGCAGTGAAGGACAGATCTATGGCTACACCTTC
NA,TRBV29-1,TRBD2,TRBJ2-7,CSVGDSGTYEQYF,TGCAGCGTTGGAGATAGCGGGACGTACGAGCAGTACTTC
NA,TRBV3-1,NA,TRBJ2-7,CASSRGTGPYEQYF,TGTGCCAGCAGCCGCGGGACGGGGCCCTACGAGCAGTACTTC
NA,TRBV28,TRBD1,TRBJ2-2,CASRRTGVTGELFF,TGTGCCAGCAGGCGGACAGGGGTCACCGGGGAGCTGTTTTTT
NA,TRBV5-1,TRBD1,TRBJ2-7,CASSPGQVPGEQYF,TGCGCCAGCAGCCCAGGACAGGTACCGGGGGAGCAGTACTTC
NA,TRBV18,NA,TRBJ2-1,CASSPGAQRDNEQFF,TGTGCCAGCTCACCAGGGGCCCAGCGGGACAATGAGCAGTTCTTC
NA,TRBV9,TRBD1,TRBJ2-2,CASSVRTGAGTGELFF,TGTGCCAGCAGCGTGAGGACAGGGGCTGGCACCGGGGAGCTGTTTTTT
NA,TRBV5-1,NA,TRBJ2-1,CASSYGPPYNEQFF,TGCGCCAGCAGCTACGGGCCACCCTACAATGAGCAGTTCTTC
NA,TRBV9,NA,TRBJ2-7,CASSVAQGYEQYF,TGTGCCAGCAGCGTAGCCCAGGGGTACGAGCAGTACTTC
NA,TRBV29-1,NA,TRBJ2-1,CSVEVVGTYNEQFF,TGCAGCGTTGAAGTTGTTGGGACCTACAATGAGCAGTTCTTC
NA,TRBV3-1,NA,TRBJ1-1,CASSPRNTEAFF,TGTGCCAGCAGCCCCCGGAACACTGAAGCTTTCTTT
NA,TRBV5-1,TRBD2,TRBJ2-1,CASSPSRLAGAHEQFF,TGCGCCAGCAGCCCATCAAGACTAGCGGGAGCCCATGAGCAGTTCTTC
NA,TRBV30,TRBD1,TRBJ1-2,CAWSVRGTGGRWYGYTF,TGTGCCTGGAGTGTACGGGGGACAGGGGGTCGGTGGTATGGCTACACCTTC
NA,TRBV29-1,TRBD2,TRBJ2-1,CSAAGGTLEQFF,TGCAGCGCGGCGGGAGGCACCCTTGAGCAGTTCTTC
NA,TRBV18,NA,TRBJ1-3,CASRTVGNTIYF,TGTGCCAGCCGCACGGTGGGAAACACCATATATTTT
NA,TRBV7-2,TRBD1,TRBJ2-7,CASTQGVFGYEQYF,TGTGCCAGCACCCAGGGGGTGTTTGGCTACGAGCAGTACTTC
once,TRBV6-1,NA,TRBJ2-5,CASSELRGETQYF,TGTGCCAGCAGTGAGTTGCGGGGAGAGACCCAGTACTTC
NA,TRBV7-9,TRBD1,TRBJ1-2,CASSSAGDRATNYGYTF,TGTGCCAGCAGTTCCGCCGGGGACAGGGCTACTAACTATGGCTACACCTTC
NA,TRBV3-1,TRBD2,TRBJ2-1,CASRRAGGQVNEQFF,TGTGCCAGCCGAAGAGCGGGAGGGCAGGTGAATGAGCAGTTCTTC
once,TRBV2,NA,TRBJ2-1,CASRQDHYNEQFF,TGTGCCAGCAGGCAGGACCACTACAATGAGCAGTTCTTC
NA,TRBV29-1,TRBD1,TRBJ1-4,CSVKGQGFEKLFF,TGCAGCGTGAAGGGACAGGGCTTTGAAAAACTGTTTTTT
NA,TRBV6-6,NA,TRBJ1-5,CASSPARGSNQPQHF,TGTGCCAGCAGTCCCGCAAGGGGGAGCAATCAGCCCCAGCATTTT
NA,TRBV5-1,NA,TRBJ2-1,CASSLEGQGIGNEQFF,TGCGCCAGCAGCTTGGAGGGGCAGGGGATTGGCAATGAGCAGTTCTTC
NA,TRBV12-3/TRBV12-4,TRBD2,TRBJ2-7,CASSLSGSGKYEQYF,TGTGCCAGCTCCTTAAGCGGGAGCGGGAAGTACGAGCAGTACTTC
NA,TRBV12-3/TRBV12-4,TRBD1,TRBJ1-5,CASSGQGHQPQHF,TGTGCCAGCAGTGGACAGGGACATCAGCCCCAGCATTTT